This T cell receptor beta chain was profiled in a study of identical twins. The CDR3 has 18 residues. Trimming took 4 bases from V and 0 from J; bases not matched to a gene: 9. Germline values: CDR1 SGDLS, CDR2 YYNGEE. From the 5' RACE reads, TCRdb called clonotypes with MiXCR, one entry per CDR3 protein. The table shows approximately 550,000 distinct CDR3 sequences, with around 20% occurring only once. This same sample was also part of a study on yellow fever vaccine responses in identical twins.

Material for sequencing was CD4+ T cells sorted from blood. This chain joins TRBV9 and TRBJ2-1, with 11 bases that match TRBD2. The TCR was taken from a woman between 18 and 29 years old in good health. The CDR3 loop reads CASSLGLADSPSYNEQFF. Written as DNA, the CDR3 is TGTGCCAGCAGCCTGGGACTAGCGGACTCCCCCTCCTACAATGAGCAGTTCTTC.